This TCR beta chain was retrieved from a study of T cell responses to AZD1222 COVID-19 vaccine. Per germline, CDR1 LGHNA and CDR2 YNFKEQ. The junction had 3 bases not matched to a gene; V was cut back by 5 bases and J by 3 bases. The CDR3 length is 14 residues. Generated by immunoSEQ multiplex PCR, the TCRdb table keeps only in-frame clones and is missing some. Of 150,000 to 200,000 clones in the sample, about 90% are singletons; the top ten hold approximately 5.9%. This clonotype originated in an adult who received the AZD1222 COVID-19 vaccine. The chain employs TRBV4-2 and TRBJ2-5, with 10 bases lining up with TRBD2. This material consisted of peripheral blood, taken 28 days after the second AZD1222 dose. CDR3 sequence: CASSSGLAEETQYF. The CDR3 bases are TGTGCCAGCAGCTCCGGACTAGCGGAAGAGACCCAGTACTTC.